This T cell receptor beta chain was sequenced for a study of CD4 T cells in relation to SARS-CoV-2 and coronaviruses. Study context: No peptide or an HIV-1 Nef peptide pool served as negative control. The restricting HLA molecule for shared crossreactive spike epitopes was mapped.

The table came from immunoSEQ multiplex PCR; TCRdb's copy has only in-frame clones and leaves some out. This sample has about 29,000 clones, with around 79% found just once. Whole-study findings and limits: Around two thirds of donors had memory CD4+ clonotypes crossrecognizing SARS-CoV-2 and common cold coronavirus spike.

Points on this clone: Its antigen is unknown.

Trimming cost V 4 bases and J 3 bases; bases outside gene matches: 7. Germline CDR1 SGDLS, CDR2 YYNGEE. CDR3 length: 14 residues. CD4+ T cells from unexposed donors were obtained before the COVID-19 pandemic (2011-2018). Isolation of CD4+ T cells took place after less than 13 days in culture. This chain uses TRBV9 with TRBJ2-7; 7 nucleotides line up with TRBD1. The clonotype originates from a human donor in good health. Sequenced material: CD4+ T cells from PBMCs, cultured in vitro. CDR3 residues: CASSPTGTDYEQYF. CDR3 nucleotides: TGTGCCAGCAGCCCGACCGGGACAGACTACGAGCAGTACTTC. Drawing the rest from reference TRBV9 and TRBJ2-7, the complete variable domain is DSGVTQTPKHLITATGQRVTLRCSPRSGDLSVYWYQQSLDQGLQFLIQYYNGEERAKGNILERFSAQQFPDLHSELNLSSLELGDSALYFCASSPTGTDYEQYFGPGTRLTVT.